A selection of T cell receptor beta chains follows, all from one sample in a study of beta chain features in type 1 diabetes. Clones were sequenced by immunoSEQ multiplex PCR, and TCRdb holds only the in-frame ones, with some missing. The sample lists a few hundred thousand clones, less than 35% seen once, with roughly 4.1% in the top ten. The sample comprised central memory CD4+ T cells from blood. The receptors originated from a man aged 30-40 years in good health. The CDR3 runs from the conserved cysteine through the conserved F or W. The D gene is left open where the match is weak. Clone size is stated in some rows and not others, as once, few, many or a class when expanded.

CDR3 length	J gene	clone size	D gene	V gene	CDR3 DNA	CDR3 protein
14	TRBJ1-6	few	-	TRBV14	TGTGCCAGCAGCCCGGGACTGGCTAATTCACCCCTCCACTTT	CASSPGLANSPLHF
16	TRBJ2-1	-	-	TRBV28	TGTGCCAGCAGTTCCGCTTACGGGGGCTTAAAACATGAGCAGTTCTTC	CASSSAYGGLKHEQFF
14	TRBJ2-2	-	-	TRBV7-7	TGTGCCAGCAGCTTTGGCCTAAACACCGGGGAGCTGTTTTTT	CASSFGLNTGELFF
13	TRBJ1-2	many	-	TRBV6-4	TGTGCCAGCAGTGACTCTTACGGGGGCGGCTACACCTTC	CASSDSYGGGYTF
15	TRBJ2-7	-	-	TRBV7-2	TGTGCCAGCAGCTTAGTGGCAGGGGAATCCTACGAGCAGTACTTC	CASSLVAGESYEQYF
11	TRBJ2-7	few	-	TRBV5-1	TGCGCCAGTTCGACAGCCTACGAGCAGTACTTC	CASSTAYEQYF
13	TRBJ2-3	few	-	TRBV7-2	TGTGCCAGCCGGGGGGCTAGCACAGATACGCAGTATTTT	CASRGASTDTQYF
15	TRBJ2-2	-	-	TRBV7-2	TGTGCCAGCAGCTTAATGGCCCTAGACACCGGGGAGCTGTTTTTT	CASSLMALDTGELFF
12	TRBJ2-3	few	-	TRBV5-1	TGCGCCAGCAGCTTGGATACAGATACGCAGTATTTT	CASSLDTDTQYF
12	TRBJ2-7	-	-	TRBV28	TGTGCCAGCAGTTCTATCTACTACGAGCAGTACTTC	CASSSIYYEQYF
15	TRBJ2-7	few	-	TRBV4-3	TGCGCCAGCAGCCAAGACTACTCGGGGGTCTACGAGCAGTACTTC	CASSQDYSGVYEQYF
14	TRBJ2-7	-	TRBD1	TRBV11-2	TGTGCCAGCAGGCGGCCGGGACAGGCCCTCGAGCAGTACTTC	CASRRPGQALEQYF
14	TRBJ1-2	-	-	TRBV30	TGTGCCTGGAGGGCGGACCAGACCGGCTATGGCTACACCTTC	CAWRADQTGYGYTF
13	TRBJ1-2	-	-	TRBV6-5	TGTGCCAGCAGTTATAGCGAGAACTATGGCTACACCTTC	CASSYSENYGYTF
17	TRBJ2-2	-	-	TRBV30	TGTGCCTGGAGTGTACAGGACAACCGGAGGTACACCGGGGAGCTGTTTTTT	CAWSVQDNRRYTGELFF
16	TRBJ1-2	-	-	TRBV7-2	TGTGCCAGCAGCTTAGAAGCAGGTACCGGCAACTATGGCTACACCTTC	CASSLEAGTGNYGYTF